This TCR beta chain is from a study of Graves' ophthalmopathy and Graves' hyperthyroidism (dated by TCRdb to between 2018 and 2020). Context from the whole study: Peripheral blood was collected at initial diagnosis, before any treatment. To tell Graves' ophthalmopathy apart from Graves' hyperthyroidism, and to predict which patients would progress to ophthalmopathy, the study relied on TCR beta repertoire signatures. A discovery set of 90 to 100 patients (43 ophthalmopathy, some 58 stable hyperthyroidism) was enrolled to explore V-J signatures distinguishing ophthalmopathy from hyperthyroidism. In over 5 hyperthyroidism patients, the T-cell repertoire of thyroid tissue was compared with the T-cell repertoire of blood. After sampling, hyperthyroidism patients received methimazole starting at 30 mg daily, and ophthalmopathy patients received high-dose intravenous methylprednisolone. In total, over 130 blood samples were TCR-sequenced: under 45 ophthalmopathy, roughly 77 hyperthyroidism and 17 hyperthyroidism-to-ophthalmopathy patients. An independent validation cohort comprised roughly 20 hyperthyroidism patients and around 16 patients who later progressed from hyperthyroidism to ophthalmopathy. The paper as a whole reports these results and caveats: In validation, the model predicted ophthalmopathy progression with 70.59% sensitivity and approximately 75% specificity; roughly 12 predicted patients were CT-confirmed with GO in a median of around 6.5 months. In cross-validation, the 13-signature model distinguished ophthalmopathy from stable hyperthyroidism with 87.88% sensitivity and 81% to 82% specificity, while in the test set the corresponding values were roughly 80% and 75%. Most of the expanded thyroid clonotypes with a frequency above 0.001 were also detected in blood, and it was suggested that the thyroid immune response may be reflected by blood repertoires. No statistical method was used to set the sample size in advance, and the investigators knew which group each participant was assigned to.

Comments on this clonotype: What this receptor recognizes is not known. One base away there is no much larger clone; base qualities are not given.

TCR beta CDR3 regions were amplified from RNA transcripts for repertoire sequencing. HTBI primers and the Qiagen OneStep RT-PCR kit were used in a first-round RT-PCR, which was followed by a second-round multiplex PCR, size selection and purification. Libraries were sequenced on an Illumina HiSeq2000 using paired-end 100 bp reads. Per the authors' processing: Reads were processed with SOAPnuke, discarding reads with adapters, uncalled bases, mean Phred below 15, or no exact constant-primer or identifier match. COPE v1.2.5 was used to merge high-quality paired reads. Each unique nucleotide sequence was defined as a clonotype, and clonotypes were aligned to IMGT TRB V, D and J references with MiTCR v1.1. Only V-J combinations with frequency above 0.0001 were analysed, covering over 99% of repertoires. For each V-J combination, a TCR clonal expansion and chaos score was defined as F50 clonal expansion divided by the chaos observed in the TCRdist matrix. Welch's t-statistics and random forest were used to narrow the features down to roughly twelve V-J combinations, which were then fed into a naive Bayes classifier. The similarity between thyroid and blood repertoires was quantified using the Morisita-Horn index. In TCRdb, the public reads were trimmed at Q25 with fastp and aligned with MiXCR, with productive beta chains retained. Every CDR3 protein is listed once, alongside the most common genes and DNA of its rows. Here the V and J calls rest on TCRdb's processing, not on the authors' analysis. This sample comprises hundreds of thousands of distinct CDR3 sequences, about 40% of them detected only once. The ten largest clones capture 3.3% of the sample.

V has 6 bases trimmed and J has 6 bases trimmed; junction bases matching no gene number 7. Reading from cysteine to phenylalanine, the CDR3 counts 13 amino acids. Only CDR3 DNA remains: 39 bases, in frame from the first base. CDR1 and CDR2 are read off the germline V gene (reference sequence) as DFQATT and SNEGSKA. Ophthalmopathy patients had moderately to severely active disease, Clinical Activity Score of at least 3, NOSPECS grade of at least 4, and disease duration under 3 months. Patients were excluded if they had other autoimmune diseases, uncontrolled infections, pregnancy or lactation. Diagnosis was based on clinical symptoms, serum thyroxine, TRAb, thyroid ultrasound and orbital computed tomography. PBMCs were isolated from 10 ml of fresh peripheral blood by Ficoll-Paque density gradient centrifugation. Total RNA was extracted with Trizol reagent and quality-checked on an Agilent 2100 Bioanalyzer.

The chain links TRBV20-1 with TRBJ2-7, with 11 bases matching TRBD1. Material for sequencing was peripheral blood. The sequence was collected from an adult man with Graves' ophthalmopathy. The DNA sequence is as follows: TGCAGTGCACTGGGACAGGGGGACGTCGAGCAGTACTTC. The resulting protein is CSALGQGDVEQYF.